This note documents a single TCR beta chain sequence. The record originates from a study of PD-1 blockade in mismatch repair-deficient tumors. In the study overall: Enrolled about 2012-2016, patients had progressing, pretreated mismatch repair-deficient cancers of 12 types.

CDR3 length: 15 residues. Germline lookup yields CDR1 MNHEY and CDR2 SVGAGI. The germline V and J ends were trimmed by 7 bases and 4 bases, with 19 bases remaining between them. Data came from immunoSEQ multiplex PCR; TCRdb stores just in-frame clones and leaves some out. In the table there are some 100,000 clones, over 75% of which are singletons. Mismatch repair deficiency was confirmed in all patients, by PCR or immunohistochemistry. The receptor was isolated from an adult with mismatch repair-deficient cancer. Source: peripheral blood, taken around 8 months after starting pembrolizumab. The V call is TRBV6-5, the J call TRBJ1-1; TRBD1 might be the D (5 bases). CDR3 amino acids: CASTRDGLGGTEAFF. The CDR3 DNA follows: TGTGCCAGCACCAGGGACGGGCTCGGGGGCACTGAAGCTTTCTTT.